This record covers a single TCR beta chain. Its antigen is not known. Germline CDR1 MNHEY, CDR2 SVGAGI. Trimming removed 6 bases from V and 4 bases from J, with 13 bases in between. The CDR3 contains 14 residues. This record comes from a study of cytomegalovirus exposure and HLA in healthy donors. Primers: 60 Vbeta forward and 13 Jbeta reverse. Clones were sequenced by immunoSEQ multiplex PCR, and TCRdb holds only the in-frame ones, with some missing. In the table there are 50,000 or so clones, 81% of which are singletons. Study-level findings and limits: Across all donors, roughly uniform sequencing depth was an assumption of the presence/absence analyses. Later on, analysis showed that most CMV-associated TCR beta chains appeared to be HLA-restricted. Association with HLA alleles at 0.05 false discovery rate was found for around 17,000 TCR beta sequences in a later analysis.

This clonotype was obtained from a boy younger than 18 in good health and CMV-seropositive. The chain employs TRBV6-5 and TRBJ1-5; no reliable D call. The sample was PBMCs. The CDR3 region is CASSPTYSNQPQHF. In DNA form, the CDR3 reads TGTGCCAGCAGCCCGACATACTCTAATCAGCCCCAGCATTTT.